This T cell receptor (beta chain) was captured in a study of blood T cell repertoires in COVID-19. V gave up 6 bases and J gave up 6 bases; unmatched junction bases: 9. The CDR3 contains 14 residues. Germline V gene lookup returns CDR1 MNHEY and CDR2 SVGAGI. Per the study methods: Reference gene primer amplification gave estimated nucleated cell counts. The assay was immunoSEQ multiplex PCR, and TCRdb's table has in-frame clones only and misses some. Clone size and the V and J calls come from that table; the DNA yielded D and trimming. The sample yields around 180,000 clones, approximately 74% seen once. This clone was seen just once.

This chain links TRBV6-5 with TRBJ1-2, with 8 bases lining up with TRBD1. The sample comprised peripheral blood. This receptor was taken from a woman at least 80 years old with acute or convalescent COVID-19. For the CDR3, the DNA is TGTGCCAGCAGGATAGGACAGGGTCCGGATGGCTACACCTTC. Protein: CASRIGQGPDGYTF.